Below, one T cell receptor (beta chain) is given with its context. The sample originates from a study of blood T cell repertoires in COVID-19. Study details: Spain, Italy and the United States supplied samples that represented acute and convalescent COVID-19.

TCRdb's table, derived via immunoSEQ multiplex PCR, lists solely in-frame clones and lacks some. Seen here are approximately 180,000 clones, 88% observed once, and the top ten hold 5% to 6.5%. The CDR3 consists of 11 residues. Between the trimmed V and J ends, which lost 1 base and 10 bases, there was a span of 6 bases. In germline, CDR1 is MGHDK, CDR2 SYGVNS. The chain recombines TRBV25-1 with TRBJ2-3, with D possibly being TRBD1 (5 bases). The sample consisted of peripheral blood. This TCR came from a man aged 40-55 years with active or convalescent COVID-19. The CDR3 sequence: CASSESQAQYF. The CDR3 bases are TGTGCCAGCAGTGAATCACAGGCGCAGTATTTT.